This T cell receptor beta chain comes out of a study of blood T cell repertoires in COVID-19. Study-wide background: The samples span acute and convalescent COVID-19 from the United States, Italy and Spain.

CDR3 length: 13 residues. The V end was cut by 5 bases, the J end by 3 bases, with 7 bases between. Germline CDR1 LNHDA, CDR2 SQIVND (reference sequence). Original data processing: Reference gene primer amplification yielded estimated nucleated cell counts. Sequenced by immunoSEQ multiplex PCR; TCRdb stores in-frame clones only, minus some. D and trimming were read from the DNA, whereas the V and J calls and clone size are those reported in that table. The sample includes about 81,000 clones, about 96% of them seen just once. The sample comprised peripheral blood. The receptor comes from a human donor with active COVID-19. The donor label of this sample is uncertain. The chain links TRBV19 to TRBJ2-2; the D is unclear. In DNA, the CDR3 is TGTGCCAGTAGTCCCCTTTACACCGGGGAGCTGTTTTTT. It codes for CASSPLYTGELFF.